A selection of T cell receptor beta chains follows, all from one sample in a study of cytomegalovirus exposure and HLA in healthy donors. The assay was immunoSEQ multiplex PCR, and TCRdb's table has in-frame clones only and misses some. This table has about 190,000 clones, roughly 81% appearing once. The sample taken for sequencing was PBMCs. The receptors shown here come from a woman aged 25 to 39 in good health and CMV-seropositive. CDR3s include the opening cysteine and the closing phenylalanine or tryptophan. The D gene is left open where the match is weak. The listing skips clone size in some rows; elsewhere it reads once, few, many or a size class.

clone_size	v_call	j_call	d_call	cdr3_nt	cdr3_aa
.	TRBV4-1	TRBJ1-2	.	TGCGCCAGCAGCCAAGATGATAGCACAGGGAGCATCTATGGCTACACCTTC	CASSQDDSTGSIYGYTF
.	TRBV29-1	TRBJ2-5	.	TGCAGCGTTGGCGGGCGATGGTACCAAGAGACCCAGTACTTC	CSVGGRWYQETQYF
once	TRBV18	TRBJ1-5	.	TGTGCCAGCTCCGGGAGCATTAGCAATCAGCCCCAGCATTTT	CASSGSISNQPQHF
.	TRBV6-5	TRBJ1-4	.	TGTGCCAGCAGTTACTCGAAACAGGGTCATGAAAAACTGTTTTTT	CASSYSKQGHEKLFF
.	TRBV9	TRBJ2-6	TRBD1	TGTGCCAGCAGCGCGTTTCGAGCCGGGACAGTTTTCCCCGGGGCCAACGTCCTGACTTTC	CASSAFRAGTVFPGANVLTF
.	TRBV15	TRBJ1-1	.	TGTGCCACCAGCAGGGGGGGAGTAGGGACTGAAGCTTTCTTT	CATSRGGVGTEAFF
.	TRBV18	TRBJ1-5	.	TGTGCCAGCTCACCGGGGACAACTGTTAGCAATCAGCCCCAGCATTTT	CASSPGTTVSNQPQHF
.	TRBV5-4	TRBJ2-5	TRBD1	TGTGCCAGCAGTTACAGGGGGCAGGAGACCCAGTACTTC	CASSYRGQETQYF
.	TRBV5-1	TRBJ2-2	TRBD2	TGCGCCAGCAGCTTAATAGCGGGAGCCGACGGGGAGCTGTTTTTT	CASSLIAGADGELFF
.	TRBV6-1	TRBJ2-3	TRBD1	TGTGCCAGCAGTGGGCGGACAGGTCGAATCACAGATACGCAGTATTTT	CASSGRTGRITDTQYF
.	TRBV7-8	TRBJ2-5	TRBD2	TGTGCCAGCAGCTCACTAGCGGGGGGGCTGGCAGAGACCCAGTACTTC	CASSSLAGGLAETQYF
few	TRBV28	TRBJ2-7	.	TGTGCCAGCAGCCGCACCCCGAGCTACGAGCAGTACTTC	CASSRTPSYEQYF
.	TRBV5-6	TRBJ1-2	.	TGTGCCAGCAGCTTGGGGGACACCCTTTCTGGCTACACCTTC	CASSLGDTLSGYTF
.	TRBV6-1	TRBJ1-5	TRBD1	TGTGCCAGCAGAAGAACAGGGGAGCGCAATCAGCCCCAGCATTTT	CASRRTGERNQPQHF
.	TRBV2	TRBJ2-1	TRBD2	TGTGCCAGCAGGTTCGGGACTAGCGGGGACAATGAGCAGTTCTTC	CASRFGTSGDNEQFF
.	TRBV9	TRBJ2-7	.	TGTGCCAGCAGCGTAAGTAGCGCGAGCTCCTACGAGCAGTACTTC	CASSVSSASSYEQYF
.	TRBV5-1	TRBJ2-5	.	TGCGCCAGCAGCTGGGCTGGGAGCCAAGAGACCCAGTACTTC	CASSWAGSQETQYF
.	TRBV7-8	TRBJ1-5	TRBD1	TGTGCCAGCAGCTTCGACAGGGTAGATCAGCCCCAGCATTTT	CASSFDRVDQPQHF
.	TRBV6-6	TRBJ1-1	.	TGTGCCAGCAGTTACTCGGGTCTCCATCAGGAGGACTTT	CASSYSGLHQEDF
.	TRBV6-5	TRBJ1-2	TRBD1	TGTGCCAGCAGCCCAGACAGGGCTTTCTATGGCTACACCTTC	CASSPDRAFYGYTF
.	TRBV25-1	TRBJ2-3	.	TGTGCCAGCAGTGAACAACGGGGGGCGACAGATACGCAGTATTTT	CASSEQRGATDTQYF
.	TRBV6-6	TRBJ2-2	.	TGTGCCAGCAGCCCAAACAGGGCCCTGTTTTTT	CASSPNRALFF
few	TRBV4-2	TRBJ2-2	TRBD1	TGTGCCAGCAGCCTCGGACAGGGGGGCACCGGGGAGCTGTTTTTT	CASSLGQGGTGELFF
.	TRBV7-7	TRBJ2-2	TRBD1	TGTGCCAGCAGCCCCTGGACAGGGTCGGGCACCGGGGAGCTGTTTTTT	CASSPWTGSGTGELFF
.	TRBV29-1	TRBJ1-2	.	TGCAGCGTTGAAGATCCCCTCTCCTATGGCTACACCTTC	CSVEDPLSYGYTF